A single T cell receptor beta chain is shown here with its context. This CDR3 is also generated by other DNA sequences in the sample. The data originate from a study of shared T cell receptors in the human thymus. The table came from immunoSEQ multiplex PCR; TCRdb's copy has only in-frame clones and leaves some out. The table shows some 700,000 clones, with around 87% occurring only once. Germline assignment: CDR1 MNHNS and CDR2 SASEGT. Trimming removed 8 bases from V and 1 base from J, with 9 bases in between. This CDR3 region has 13 residues. These data were also filed under a second study, of human thymus T cells. That work adds: In corrective heart surgery, resections were taken, and these provided the thymus tissue. Related research found strongly overlapping thymic repertoires in unrelated individuals.

The TCR comes from a boy younger than two with a congenital heart defect. What was sequenced was thymocytes. The rearrangement uses TRBV6-1 and TRBJ1-5; a weak D match, TRBD1 (5 bases). The CDR3 nucleotides read TGTGCCAGCCGGGGGGTAAGCAATCAGCCCCAGCATTTT. This sequence encodes CASRGVSNQPQHF.